This TCR beta chain was sequenced for a study of T cell responses to AZD1222 COVID-19 vaccine. The study's findings and limits: Dominant at 160-218 and 743-854, vaccine-associated CD4 TCRs also spanned spike.

Trimming took 11 bases from V and 5 from J, leaving 12 bases between them. Germline V gene sequence: CDR1 MRHNA, CDR2 SNTAGT. The CDR3 covers 12 residues. The repertoire was sequenced with immunoSEQ multiplex PCR; TCRdb's copy has only in-frame clones and lacks some. The sample holds 95,000 to 150,000 clones, 92% seen once. Points on this clone: Its antigen is unidentified.

The source is an adult in good health. The source material was peripheral blood, sampled on day 0 of AZD1222 vaccination. The chain recombines TRBV6-4 with TRBJ1-4; possible D gene TRBD1, 5 bases. CDR3 region: CAGFTGNEKLFF. As DNA, the CDR3 is TGTGCCGGCTTTACAGGAAATGAAAAACTGTTTTTT.